One and the same sample provided the 26 T cell receptor beta chains below, sequenced in a study of long-term antiretroviral therapy in people with HIV. An immunoSEQ assay, version v3.0, was performed at survey level. TCRdb's table, derived via immunoSEQ multiplex PCR, lists solely in-frame clones and lacks some. The data show around 16,000 clones, with about four fifths seen just once and approximately 20% held by the top ten. Sequenced material: unsorted PBMCs, taken just before starting antiretroviral therapy. These receptors were obtained from a man in his forties with HIV.

V and J are TRBV7-9 and TRBJ2-3; TRBD2 matches at 9 bases. This CDR3 is built from 15 residues. V dropped 1 base and J dropped 1; count of bases not matched to a gene: 0. From germline, CDR1 is SEHNR and CDR2 FQNEAQ (reference sequence). CDR3 DNA sequence: TGTGCCAGCAGCTTAGAGCGGGGGGGCACAGATACGCAGTATTTT. It specifies CASSLERGGTDTQYF.

The rearrangement joins TRBV6-5 to TRBJ2-7, with D tentatively TRBD1 (6 bases). This CDR3 has 15 residues. CDR1 is MNHEY and CDR2 is SVGAGI in the germline V gene. Trimming removed 0 bases from V and 2 bases from J, with 11 bases in between. CDR3 coding DNA: TGTGCCAGCAGTTACTCCGCAGGGGTAGCCTACGAGCAGTACTTC. It translates to CASSYSAGVAYEQYF.

The V call is TRBV10-3, the J call TRBJ1-1; D remains ambiguous. This CDR3 contains 12 residues. Trimming cost V 3 bases and J 7 bases, with 9 bases left between them. Germline V lookup: CDR1 ENHRY, CDR2 SYGVKD. The CDR3 sequence: CAISDFSNEAFF. Here the CDR3 DNA reads TGTGCCATCAGTGATTTTTCTAATGAAGCTTTCTTT.

The chain has TRBV28 and TRBJ2-7; D unclear. The V end lost 3 bases, the J end lost 1 base, and 13 bases lay between the germline ends. Germline V lookup: CDR1 MDHEN, CDR2 SYDVKM. This CDR3 is 15 amino acids long. Here the CDR3 reads CASSLTSSVSYEQYF. As DNA, the CDR3 is TGTGCCAGCAGTTTGACGTCCAGCGTATCCTACGAGCAGTACTTC. Looking up the rest from reference TRBV28 and TRBJ2-7 gives the full variable domain: DVKVTQSSRYLVKRTGEKVFLECVQDMDHENMFWYRQDPGLGLRLIYFSYDVKMKEKGDIPEGYSVSREKKERFSLILESASTNQTSMYLCASSLTSSVSYEQYFGPGTRLTVT.

The rearrangement links TRBV5-1 to TRBJ2-2; 7 nucleotides align to TRBD2. The ends lost 0 bases at V and 4 bases at J; junction bases unmatched: 12. In germline, CDR1 is SGHRS, CDR2 YFSETQ. The CDR3 length is 18 residues. This CDR3 reads CASSLGARTSSATGELFF. As DNA, the CDR3 is TGCGCCAGCAGCTTGGGTGCTCGGACTAGTAGTGCCACCGGGGAGCTGTTTTTT.

J is TRBJ2-1 and V is TRBV27, with 9 nucleotides matching TRBD2. This CDR3 has 15 residues. The ends lost 3 bases at V and 2 bases at J; junction bases unmatched: 2. CDR1 is MNHEY and CDR2 is SMNVEV in the germline V gene (reference sequence). CDR3 residues: CASSFAGGAYNEQFF. DNA of the CDR3: TGTGCCAGCAGTTTTGCGGGGGGGGCCTACAATGAGCAGTTCTTC.

The chain combines TRBV27 with TRBJ1-1; no reliable D call. The ends were cut back, 3 bases at V and 1 base at J, with 6 bases in the middle. The length of the CDR3 is 13 residues. CDR1 is MNHEY, CDR2 SMNVEV, per germline (reference sequence). The CDR3 sequence: CASSLGKNTEAFF. The CDR3 coding sequence is TGTGCCAGCAGTTTGGGAAAGAACACTGAAGCTTTCTTT.

This clone has just a few counts. The V call is TRBV7-9, the J call TRBJ1-2, with D perhaps TRBD1 (5 bases). CDR1 is SEHNR and CDR2 is FQNEAQ in the germline V gene (reference sequence). Trimming removed 4 bases at V and 7 bases at J, with 13 bases between. The CDR3 is 13 residues long. This CDR3 reads CASSSEGVGGYTF. The DNA for the CDR3 is TGTGCCAGCAGCTCCGAAGGGGTGGGTGGCTACACCTTC.

The rearrangement joins TRBV6-5 to TRBJ2-7; 7 bases align to TRBD2. Germline V lookup: CDR1 MNHEY, CDR2 SVGAGI. Trimming took 7 bases from V and 4 from J; bases not matched to a gene: 7. The CDR3 loop spans 13 amino acids. CDR3 sequence reads: CASTKGLGYEQYF. CDR3 bases: TGTGCCAGCACCAAAGGACTAGGATACGAGCAGTACTTC.

The chain combines TRBV6-5 with TRBJ1-2, with 10 positions matching TRBD1. In germline, CDR1 is MNHEY, CDR2 SVGAGI. V lost 2 bases and J lost 2; bases outside the gene matches: 2. The CDR3 extends over 15 amino acids. In DNA form, the CDR3 reads TGTGCCAGCAGTTACGGGACAGGGGCCAACTATGGCTACACCTTC. Protein: CASSYGTGANYGYTF.

This rearrangement joins TRBV6-6 to TRBJ2-5; unclear D gene. The V gene's germline CDR1 is MNHNY and CDR2 SVGAGI (reference sequence). V was clipped by 6 bases and J by 4 bases, with 12 bases between them. The CDR3 spans 13 residues. The CDR3 sequence is CASRSSNGETQYF. CDR3 nucleotide sequence: TGTGCCAGCAGGAGTTCTAATGGAGAGACCCAGTACTTC.

The chain couples TRBV19 to TRBJ2-3; D ambiguous. Germline CDR1 is LNHDA and CDR2 is SQIVND (reference sequence). CDR3 length: 15 residues. V was shortened by 2 bases and J by 2 bases, with 11 bases between the two germline ends. Here the CDR3 DNA reads TGTGCCAGTAGTATATTTGCCAGGTCCACAGATACGCAGTATTTT. This gives the protein CASSIFARSTDTQYF.

The rearrangement uses TRBV19 and TRBJ2-1; D is unresolved. Germline CDR1 and CDR2: LNHDA and SQIVND (reference sequence). V lost 4 bases and J lost 7, with 5 bases in between. This CDR3 is 11 amino acids long. The CDR3 sequence: CASSRWNEQFF. The CDR3 DNA is TGTGCCAGTAGTAGATGGAATGAGCAGTTCTTC. Full variable domain (remainder filled in from reference TRBV19 and TRBJ2-1): DGGITQSPKYLFRKEGQNVTLSCEQNLNHDAMYWYRQDPGQGLRLIYYSQIVNDFQKGDIAEGYSVSREKKESFPLTVTSAQKNPTAFYLCASSRWNEQFFGPGTRLTVL.

The rearrangement uses TRBV15 and TRBJ2-5; D is ambiguous. Germline-derived CDR1 and CDR2 are LNHNV and YYDKDF (reference sequence). The CDR3 sequence is 15 residues long. The V and J ends lost 0 bases and 1 base respectively, with 9 bases between them. The CDR3 DNA follows: TGTGCCACCAGCAGAGATCCGGCGGTCCAAGAGACCCAGTACTTC. Translated, it gives CATSRDPAVQETQYF.

The chain carries TRBV25-1 and TRBJ1-5; D is uncertain. Germline V gives CDR1 MGHDK, CDR2 SYGVNS. This CDR3 region has 14 residues. V shed 2 bases and J shed 0 bases, with 5 bases lying between them. This chain's CDR3 is CASSEQYSNQPQHF. CDR3 nucleotide sequence: TGTGCCAGCAGTGAACAATATAGCAATCAGCCCCAGCATTTT.

The V call is TRBV29-1, the J call TRBJ2-7; 10 bases agree with TRBD1. After removal of 6 bases from V and 2 bases from J, the junction contained 7 bases not matched to a gene. The CDR3 runs 14 residues. Germline V gives CDR1 SQVTM, CDR2 ANQGSEA. CDR3 nucleotide sequence: TGCAGCGTATACCTAGGACAGGGGGCCTACGAGCAGTACTTC. This translates into CSVYLGQGAYEQYF.

The J gene is TRBJ2-7, the V gene TRBV25-1, with unresolved D. Germline CDR1 and CDR2: MGHDK and SYGVNS. The CDR3 spans 15 residues. V was pared by 6 bases and J by 0 bases, with 15 bases between. In nucleotides, the CDR3 is TGTGCCAGCAGCTTAGGTCCTGAAAGCTCCTACGAGCAGTACTTC. This gives the protein CASSLGPESSYEQYF.

The chain joins TRBV2 to TRBJ2-2; TRBD2 matches 16 bases. This CDR3 region has 15 residues. J gave up 6 bases and V 8 bases, and 3 bases lay outside the gene matches. CDR1 is SNHLY, CDR2 FYNNEI, per germline. The CDR3 DNA follows: TGTGCCAGCCTCGGGACTAGCGGGGGGGCCGGGGAGCTGTTTTTT. It yields the protein CASLGTSGGAGELFF.

This clone is deemed medium-sized. This chain uses TRBV7-9 with TRBJ2-7; unclear D gene. Deletions cut 6 bases from V and 2 bases from J, with 11 bases between. CDR3 length equals 13 residues. Germline CDR1 and CDR2: SEHNR and FQNEAQ (reference sequence). Written as DNA, the CDR3 is TGTGCCAGCAGACCAAATGGGGCCTACGAGCAGTACTTC. Protein sequence: CASRPNGAYEQYF.

The chain has TRBV9 and TRBJ2-3; D unresolved. The germline CDR1 and CDR2 sequences are SGDLS and YYNGEE. V was pared by 1 base and J by 0 bases, with 12 bases between. CDR3 size: 16 residues. The CDR3: CASSVYAVPSTDTQYF. The DNA of the CDR3 is TGTGCCAGCAGCGTATACGCGGTACCAAGCACAGATACGCAGTATTTT.

The rearrangement uses TRBV5-1 and TRBJ2-7, with 7 bases aligning to TRBD1. Germline values: CDR1 SGHRS, CDR2 YFSETQ. CDR3 length equals 15 residues. V lost 0 bases and J lost 6; bases outside the gene matches: 9. The CDR3 protein is CASSLGPGQPPEQYF. CDR3 coding DNA: TGCGCCAGCAGCTTGGGCCCGGGACAGCCGCCCGAGCAGTACTTC. The entire variable domain, with the rest obtained from reference TRBV5-1 and TRBJ2-7, is as follows: KAGVTQTPRYLIKTRGQQVTLSCSPISGHRSVSWYQQTPGQGLQFLFEYFSETQRNKGNFPGRFSGRQFSNSRSEMNVSTLELGDSALYLCASSLGPGQPPEQYFGPGTRLTVT.

The gene calls are TRBV7-8 and TRBJ2-7; 8 bases are a match to TRBD1. The CDR3 totals 16 residues. Trimming removed 4 bases from V and 1 base from J; junction bases left unmatched: 9. Germline V gives CDR1 SGHVS, CDR2 FQNEAQ. The CDR3 nucleotides read TGTGCCAGCAGCTCCTCCAGGGGGCAGGTTTCCTACGAGCAGTACTTC. This sequence encodes CASSSSRGQVSYEQYF.

V gene TRBV7-9 combines with J gene TRBJ1-5; D remains ambiguous. V lost 3 bases to trimming and J lost 3 bases, with 3 bases between them. CDR1 is SEHNR and CDR2 is FQNEAQ in the germline V gene (reference sequence). This CDR3 has 12 amino acids. CDR3 protein: CASSLDNQPQHF. The DNA of the CDR3 is TGTGCCAGCAGCTTGGACAATCAGCCCCAGCATTTT.

The chain links TRBV10-3 to TRBJ1-5; unclear D gene. V was cut by 4 bases and J by 6 bases, with 10 bases left in between. Germline values: CDR1 ENHRY, CDR2 SYGVKD. The CDR3 runs 13 residues. CDR3 protein: CAISAGTGQPQHF. In DNA form, the CDR3 reads TGTGCCATCAGTGCGGGAACTGGTCAGCCCCAGCATTTT.

The V gene is TRBV7-2, the J gene TRBJ2-7, with TRBD1 matching 9 bases. CDR3 length: 15 residues. CDR1 SGHTA and CDR2 FQGNSA come from the germline V gene. V lost 1 base, J lost 1 base, and 2 bases stayed unmatched. The CDR3 here is CASSLGTGVSYEQYF. For the CDR3, the DNA is TGTGCCAGCAGCTTAGGGACAGGGGTATCCTACGAGCAGTACTTC.

The chain uses TRBV12-5 and TRBJ2-3, with TRBD1 as a possible D gene (5 bases). The CDR3 loop spans 14 amino acids. Germline-derived CDR1 and CDR2 are LGHNT and FRNRAP. Trimming took off 4 bases at V and 2 bases at J, with 10 bases between the two ends. This chain's CDR3 is CASGSPGPTDTQYF. CDR3 DNA sequence: TGTGCTAGTGGTTCCCCAGGGCCCACAGATACGCAGTATTTT.